The 27 T cell receptor beta chains given below trace back to one sample, sequenced in a study of blood T cell repertoires in COVID-19. Libraries were prepared by immunoSEQ multiplex PCR; TCRdb keeps only in-frame clonotypes and omits some of them. The repertoire holds about 200,000 clones, with around 83% as singletons. The sequencing input was peripheral blood. The receptors originated from an elderly woman with acute or convalescent COVID-19.

This sequence joins TRBV2 and TRBJ1-1; 7 nucleotides line up with TRBD1. CDR1 SNHLY and CDR2 FYNNEI come from the germline V gene. V lost 5 bases, J lost 10 bases, and 7 bases stayed unmatched. The CDR3 is 12 amino acids. DNA for the CDR3: TGTGCCAGCAGTCAAGACAGGGTAGGAGCTTTCTTT. Translated, it gives CASSQDRVGAFF.

This sequence joins TRBV5-6 and TRBJ1-1, with D possibly being TRBD1 (5 bases). The CDR3 consists of 14 residues. The germline V gene has CDR1 SGHDT and CDR2 YYEEEE. Trimming took off 1 base at V and 7 bases at J, with 14 bases between the two ends. The DNA of the CDR3 is TGTGCCAGCAGCTTGAGAGGGGCGCGGGATGAAGCTTTCTTT. Its protein product is CASSLRGARDEAFF. Filled out from reference TRBV5-6 and TRBJ1-1, the complete variable domain reads DAGVTQSPTHLIKTRGQQVTLRCSPKSGHDTVSWYQQALGQGPQFIFQYYEEEERQRGNFPDRFSGHQFPNYSSELNVNALLLGDSALYLCASSLRGARDEAFFGQGTRLTVV.

J is TRBJ1-6 and V is TRBV5-1, with D unresolved. The CDR3 totals 16 residues. Trimming cost V 3 bases and J 0 bases, with 10 bases left between them. Germline V CDR1 and CDR2: SGHRS, YFSETQ. CDR3 in amino acids: CASSSEGISYNSPLHF. The CDR3 region has the DNA TGCGCCAGCAGCTCGGAGGGAATCTCCTATAATTCACCCCTCCACTTT.

This chain uses TRBV19 with TRBJ2-1; D remains ambiguous. The V end was cut by 6 bases, the J end by 4 bases, with 7 bases between. The CDR3 has 12 amino acids. Germline CDR1 reads LNHDA; CDR2 reads SQIVND (reference sequence). CDR3 residues: CASSGSYNEQFF. CDR3 bases: TGTGCCAGTAGCGGGTCGTACAATGAGCAGTTCTTC.

V usage is TRBV12-3 or TRBV12-4 and J usage is TRBJ1-5; 7 nucleotides align to TRBD1. With V trimmed by 6 bases and J by 7 bases, 6 bases remained unmatched. The CDR3 is made up of 13 amino acids. Here the CDR3 reads CASSLDREQPQHF. The CDR3 nucleotides read TGTGCCAGCAGCCTCGACAGGGAACAGCCCCAGCATTTT.

The J gene is TRBJ1-4, the V gene TRBV19; no definite D call. Trimming took off 3 bases at V and 3 bases at J, with 11 bases between the two ends. The germline CDR1 and CDR2 sequences are LNHDA and SQIVND (reference sequence). There are 15 residues in the CDR3. CDR3 in DNA: TGTGCCAGTAGTATTTCGGCAGGTGCTAATGAAAAACTGTTTTTT. Translation gives CASSISAGANEKLFF.

The gene calls are TRBV28 and TRBJ1-2; no clear D gene. CDR1 is MDHEN, CDR2 SYDVKM, per germline. V lost 3 bases and J lost 5, with 7 bases in between. CDR3 size: 12 residues. The CDR3 spells CASSFRRYGYTF. DNA of the CDR3: TGTGCCAGCAGTTTCAGGAGGTATGGCTACACCTTC.

The rearrangement joins TRBV6-1 to TRBJ1-1; weak D call: TRBD1 (5 bases). The CDR3 length is 14 residues. V was trimmed by 1 base and J by 8 bases, leaving 14 bases between them. Looked up from germline, CDR1 is MNHNS and CDR2 is SASEGT. The CDR3 region has the DNA TGTGCCAGCAGTGAAGGGTCCAGGGCCTCCGAAGCTTTCTTT. Translation gives CASSEGSRASEAFF.

V and J are TRBV3-1 (or the pseudogene TRBV3-2) and TRBJ2-6, with a weak D call TRBD1 (5 bases). Germline CDR1 LGHDT, CDR2 YNNKEL (reference sequence). Trimming took 8 bases from V and 1 from J, leaving 15 bases between them. The CDR3 consists of 16 residues. The CDR3 DNA reads TGTGCCAGCTCAGGGCCTAGGGTTTCTGGGGCCAACGTCCTGACTTTC. This translates into CASSGPRVSGANVLTF.

This chain links TRBV10-3 with TRBJ1-3, with D maybe TRBD1 (6 bases). The CDR3 loop spans 17 amino acids. V lost 3 bases, J lost 3 bases, and 18 bases lay in between. The germline V gene has CDR1 ENHRY and CDR2 SYGVKD. CDR3 protein: CAISEATGQRFGNTIYF. As DNA, the CDR3 is TGTGCCATCAGTGAAGCTACCGGACAGCGGTTTGGAAACACCATATATTTT.

This chain joins TRBV7-3 and TRBJ2-1; 12 bases line up with TRBD1. V was clipped by 0 bases and J by 7 bases; unmatched bases: 4. This CDR3 comprises 16 residues. CDR1 SGHTA and CDR2 FQGTGA come from the germline V gene. CDR3 in DNA: TGTGCCAGCAGCTTAACGCGGGACAGGGGGCTTAATGAGCAGTTCTTC. Amino acids: CASSLTRDRGLNEQFF.

The V gene is TRBV18, the J gene TRBJ2-7; tentatively, D is TRBD1 (6 bases). The CDR3 is 16 amino acids. Germline assignment: CDR1 KGHSH and CDR2 LQKENI. V was pared by 0 bases and J by 3 bases, with 15 bases between. The CDR3 protein is CASSPPPMGRGYEQYF. The CDR3 DNA reads TGTGCCAGCTCACCACCCCCAATGGGCAGGGGCTACGAGCAGTACTTC.

The chain couples TRBV7-8 to TRBJ2-4, with TRBD2 identical over 8 bases. The junction had 6 bases not matched to a gene; V was cut back by 3 bases and J by 8 bases. Germline CDR1 reads SGHVS; CDR2 reads FQNEAQ. The CDR3 totals 14 residues. CDR3 bases: TGTGCCAGCAGCTTCGGGTCGGGGGGGGACATTCAGTACTTC. It specifies CASSFGSGGDIQYF.

The chain couples TRBV24-1 to TRBJ2-1, with 11 bases that match TRBD2. Trimming cost V 3 bases and J 4 bases; bases outside gene matches: 13. CDR1 KGHDR and CDR2 SFDVKD come from the germline V gene. This CDR3 is built from 19 residues. The CDR3 loop reads CATSDVGTSGQSQYNEQFF. The CDR3 DNA sequence: TGTGCCACCAGTGATGTGGGGACTAGCGGCCAATCTCAATACAATGAGCAGTTCTTC.

V and J are TRBV19 and TRBJ1-2, with a weak D call TRBD1 (6 bases). CDR3 length: 12 residues. V lost 3 bases and J 4 bases, leaving 6 bases between the germline ends. In germline, CDR1 is LNHDA, CDR2 SQIVND (reference sequence). The CDR3 DNA sequence: TGTGCCAGTAGTATGGACAGCTATGGCTACACCTTC. It yields the protein CASSMDSYGYTF.

The V and J genes are TRBV6-2 or TRBV6-3 and TRBJ1-2; tentatively, D is TRBD1 (5 bases). In germline, CDR1 is MNHEY, CDR2 SVGEGT. This CDR3 region has 13 residues. The V and J ends lost 2 bases and 6 bases respectively, with 10 bases between them. The CDR3: CASSYKTVDGYTF. CDR3 nucleotide sequence: TGTGCCAGCAGTTACAAGACAGTTGATGGCTACACCTTC.

The gene calls are TRBV7-2 and TRBJ2-3, with 10 bases identical to TRBD1. This CDR3 has 16 residues. The V gene end was trimmed by 5 bases and the J gene end by 3 bases; junction bases not matched to a gene: 8. Germline CDR1 SGHTA, CDR2 FQGNSA. Here the CDR3 reads CASSRQPGQGTDTQYF. CDR3 sequence (DNA): TGTGCCAGCAGCCGGCAGCCGGGACAGGGGACAGATACGCAGTATTTT.

This rearrangement joins TRBV30 to TRBJ1-6; 9 positions agree with TRBD1. Germline V CDR1 and CDR2: GTSNPN, SVGIG (reference sequence). V lost 8 bases and J lost 7; bases outside the gene matches: 3. CDR3 size: 12 residues. The CDR3 DNA reads TGTGCCGGGACAGGGTCCAATTCACCCCTCCACTTT. Protein product: CAGTGSNSPLHF. The full variable domain, its missing parts supplied by reference TRBV30 and TRBJ1-6, is SQTIHQWPATLVQPVGSPLSLECTVEGTSNPNLYWYRQAAGRGLQLLFYSVGIGQISSEVPQNLSASRPQDRQFILSSKKLLLSDSGFYLCAGTGSNSPLHFGNGTRLTVT.

This chain uses TRBV4-1 with TRBJ1-3; TRBD1 matches 10 bases. Losses at the gene ends were 2 bases for V and 0 bases for J; bases not matched to a gene: 13. The CDR3 runs 20 residues. Germline assignment: CDR1 MGHRA and CDR2 YSYEKL. DNA of the CDR3: TGCGCCAGCAGCCAAACCGGGACAGGGGCCGGGTCTAGCTCTGGAAACACCATATATTTT. Translating gives CASSQTGTGAGSSSGNTIYF.

The V gene is TRBV7-6, the J gene TRBJ2-3, with a tentative D call TRBD2 (5 bases). The CDR3 contains 14 residues. The germline V and J ends were trimmed by 8 bases and 4 bases, with 16 bases remaining between them. Germline values: CDR1 SGHVS, CDR2 FNYEAQ. CDR3: CASGELAVSDTQYF. The CDR3 DNA reads TGTGCCAGCGGGGAGCTAGCCGTTTCAGATACGCAGTATTTT.

V usage is TRBV7-2 and J usage is TRBJ2-5; D might be TRBD1 (6 bases). Between the trimmed V and J ends, which lost 4 bases and 5 bases, there was a span of 20 bases. Germline CDR1 and CDR2: SGHTA and FQGNSA. This CDR3 region has 16 residues. The CDR3 coding sequence is TGTGCCAGCAGCTCCAGGGGAGTTGTTGGGCGGGAGACCCAGTACTTC. Translated, it gives CASSSRGVVGRETQYF.

On this clone: The same CDR3 is also encoded by other DNA sequences in this sample. This sequence joins TRBV18 and TRBJ2-7; TRBD2 is a possible D gene (5 bases). This CDR3 has 15 amino acids. V shed 2 bases and J shed 0 bases, with 11 bases lying between them. Germline V lookup: CDR1 KGHSH, CDR2 LQKENI. The CDR3: CASSPGGRASYEQYF. The DNA of the CDR3 is TGTGCCAGCTCACCAGGAGGACGGGCCTCCTACGAGCAGTACTTC.

This chain connects TRBV30 to TRBJ1-6; D gene ambiguous. V lost 0 bases and J lost 5, with 17 bases in between. The CDR3 consists of 17 residues. Germline V gene data show CDR1 as GTSNPN and CDR2 as SVGIG (reference sequence). DNA for the CDR3: TGTGCCTGGAGTGTACGAGGCTCCCGGATAAATAATTCACCCCTCCACTTT. Translating it yields CAWSVRGSRINNSPLHF.

J is TRBJ1-1 and V is TRBV7-2; 7 nucleotides agree with TRBD1. The germline gives CDR1 SGHTA, CDR2 FQGNSA. Losses at the gene ends were 5 bases for V and 3 bases for J; bases not matched to a gene: 6. This CDR3 has 14 amino acids. The CDR3 region has the DNA TGTGCCAGCAGCCGGGACAGACTTTACACTGAAGCTTTCTTT. Translation: CASSRDRLYTEAFF.

There are a few counts of this clone. The chain couples TRBV19 to TRBJ2-7, with TRBD1 identical over 11 bases. The germline CDR1 and CDR2 sequences are LNHDA and SQIVND (reference sequence). The trim removed 7 bases at V and 2 bases at J, leaving 4 bases unmatched. This CDR3 is 14 amino acids long. The CDR3 DNA reads TGTGCCAGTACTAGGGGACAGGGGGCCTACGAGCAGTACTTC. It specifies CASTRGQGAYEQYF.

The genes are TRBV6-5 and TRBJ2-5, with a weak D call TRBD2 (5 bases). V was cut by 7 bases and J by 5 bases, with 20 bases left in between. This CDR3 contains 15 residues. Germline CDR1 MNHEY, CDR2 SVGAGI. The CDR3 sequence: CASTLRPLGGETQYF. DNA of the CDR3: TGTGCCAGCACTTTACGTCCTTTAGGAGGCGAGACCCAGTACTTC.

V usage is TRBV7-2 and J usage is TRBJ1-5; 8 nucleotides agree with TRBD1. CDR1 is SGHTA and CDR2 is FQGNSA in the germline V gene. The junction had 6 bases not matched to a gene; V was cut back by 1 base and J by 7 bases. The CDR3 totals 15 residues. The CDR3: CASSLVSTGGQPQHF. As DNA, the CDR3 is TGTGCCAGCAGCTTAGTCAGCACAGGGGGGCAGCCCCAGCATTTT.